This T cell receptor (beta chain) stems from a study of T cell responses to AZD1222 COVID-19 vaccine. Method: immunoSEQ multiplex PCR; TCRdb's copy keeps in-frame clones and lacks some. This sample yields 170,000 or so clones, of which 90% are seen a single time; 1.5% belongs to the top ten. This CDR3 has 13 residues. Per germline, CDR1 MNHEY and CDR2 SVGAGI. This receptor was obtained from an adult in good health. The sequencing here drew on peripheral blood, taken on day 0 of AZD1222 vaccination. The genes are TRBV6-5 and TRBJ2-5; TRBD1 is a possible D gene (6 bases). CDR3 sequence (DNA): TGTGCAGTAAGCAGGGGAGTCCAAGAGACCCAGTACTTC. Encoded protein: CAVSRGVQETQYF.